This TCR beta chain was observed in a study of Graves' ophthalmopathy and Graves' hyperthyroidism. Concerning this clonotype itself: Its specificity is unknown.

Germline CDR1 is MNHEY and CDR2 is SVGAGI. The V gene end was trimmed by 0 bases and the J gene end by 6 bases; junction bases not matched to a gene: 7. The CDR3 length is 15 residues. RNA transcripts yielded amplified TCR beta CDR3 regions. The first round was an RT-PCR with HTBI primers, and the second round was a multiplex PCR. Each CDR3 protein gets one entry after TCRdb re-called the multiplex PCR reads with MiXCR. The sample consists of roughly 420,000 distinct CDR3 sequences, under 25% of them appearing once. Overall study results and limits: The model predicted progression of ophthalmopathy with a sensitivity of about 70%, and its specificity was 72% to 85%.

Ages of hyperthyroidism patients ran from 18 to 65, and their diagnoses were new, under 2 months' duration. V and J are TRBV6-5 and TRBJ2-7, with 8 bases matching TRBD2. Specimen: peripheral blood. The clonotype comes from a young woman with stable Graves' hyperthyroidism. In DNA form, the CDR3 reads TGTGCCAGCAGTTACTCGAGCGGGAGACTCTTCGAGCAGTACTTC. It encodes CASSYSSGRLFEQYF.